Below are 25 T cell receptor beta chains sequenced from a single sample in a study of cytomegalovirus exposure and HLA in healthy donors. Assay: immunoSEQ multiplex PCR; the TCRdb copy retains only in-frame clones and omits some. The table lists roughly 150,000 clones, roughly 86% of them singletons. The sample comprised PBMCs. The source is a man younger than 35 in good health and CMV-seropositive.

The chain joins TRBV5-1 to TRBJ2-3; possible D gene TRBD2, 5 bases. Germline V gives CDR1 SGHRS, CDR2 YFSETQ. CDR3 size: 14 residues. The germline V and J ends were trimmed by 0 bases and 5 bases, with 10 bases remaining between them. In DNA, the CDR3 is TGCGCCAGCAGCTTGGGCGGGTCCGGAGATACGCAGTATTTT. It translates to CASSLGGSGDTQYF.

V is TRBV6-5 and J is TRBJ2-1; the match to TRBD2 covers 7 bases. Germline values: CDR1 MNHEY, CDR2 SVGAGI. This CDR3 has 16 residues. The ends lost 0 bases at V and 4 bases at J; junction bases unmatched: 6. The CDR3 nucleotides are TGTGCCAGCAGTTACTCGGGGGAGGGGAGGTACAATGAGCAGTTCTTC. It specifies CASSYSGEGRYNEQFF.

This clone was seen once. The chain recombines TRBV9 with TRBJ2-1; no clear D gene. CDR1 and CDR2 from the germline V gene are SGDLS and YYNGEE. The CDR3 runs 15 residues. V lost 2 bases, J lost 7 bases, and 16 bases lay in between. The CDR3 region has the DNA TGTGCCAGCAGCGTGACTCCATTACGTGAGAATGAGCAGTTCTTC. Its translation is CASSVTPLRENEQFF.

This clone was seen more than once but under ten times. The J gene is TRBJ2-7, the V gene TRBV7-9; 7 nucleotides align to TRBD2. The CDR3 contains 14 residues. V lost 5 bases to trimming and J lost 2 bases; unmatched junction nucleotides: 6. Germline values: CDR1 SEHNR, CDR2 FQNEAQ (reference sequence). The CDR3 nucleotides are TGTGCCAGCAGCCCCGGTGGGGGGGCCTACGAGCAGTACTTC. It codes for CASSPGGGAYEQYF.

The table lists this clone with a count of one. The chain is built from TRBV19 and TRBJ1-3; D possibly corresponds to TRBD1 (5 bases). The length of the CDR3 is 15 residues. The germline CDR1 and CDR2 sequences are LNHDA and SQIVND (reference sequence). V lost 4 bases, J lost 0 bases, and 10 bases lay in between. CDR3 in DNA: TGTGCCAGTAGTAGGGGGGGGAGCTCTGGAAACACCATATATTTT. Amino acids: CASSRGGSSGNTIYF.

The chain recombines TRBV2 with TRBJ2-7; TRBD1 is a possible D gene (6 bases). Germline CDR1 is SNHLY and CDR2 is FYNNEI. The V end lost 4 bases, the J end lost 4 bases, and 8 bases lay between the germline ends. The CDR3 spans 12 residues. CDR3 DNA: TGTGCCAGCAGTGGCGACAGGTACGAGCAGTACTTC. Translation: CASSGDRYEQYF.

This rearrangement joins TRBV14 to TRBJ2-5; maybe TRBD1 (7 bases). The V end lost 0 bases, the J end lost 2 bases, and 16 bases lay between the germline ends. Germline assignment: CDR1 SGHDN and CDR2 FVKESK. The CDR3 runs 17 residues. The CDR3 loop reads CASSQEIGGAGQETQYF. Written as DNA, the CDR3 is TGTGCCAGCAGCCAAGAAATAGGGGGCGCGGGGCAAGAGACCCAGTACTTC.

This clone was counted once. The CDR3 DNA follows: TGTGCCACCAACCGGCGCGGGGCAGATACGCAGTATTTT. Translation gives CATNRRGADTQYF. The chain carries TRBV27 and TRBJ2-3; tentatively, D is TRBD2 (6 bases). CDR3 length equals 13 residues. The germline gives CDR1 MNHEY, CDR2 SMNVEV (reference sequence). V was trimmed by 10 bases and J by 4 bases, leaving 15 bases between them.

The genes are TRBV5-6 and TRBJ1-1; D unresolved. Trimming took off 0 bases at V and 6 bases at J, with 6 bases between the two ends. CDR3 length equals 12 residues. CDR1 and CDR2 (germline): SGHDT, YYEEEE. This chain's CDR3 is CASSLGGPEAFF. The DNA for the CDR3 is TGTGCCAGCAGCTTGGGTGGGCCTGAAGCTTTCTTT.

This chain links TRBV29-1 with TRBJ1-4; 9 nucleotides line up with TRBD1. Germline-derived CDR1 and CDR2 are SQVTM and ANQGSEA. The V gene end was trimmed by 0 bases and the J gene end by 7 bases; junction bases not matched to a gene: 3. The CDR3 has 14 amino acids. The CDR3 is CSVEDTGGPEKLFF. CDR3 nucleotides: TGCAGCGTTGAAGACACAGGGGGCCCTGAAAAACTGTTTTTT.

This chain connects TRBV6-5 to TRBJ2-6; D gene ambiguous. Germline-derived CDR1 and CDR2 are MNHEY and SVGAGI. Trimming pared 0 bases from V and 4 bases from J, leaving 10 bases between. The CDR3 consists of 16 residues. The CDR3 loop is CASSYSTQSGANVLTF. The CDR3 coding sequence is TGTGCCAGCAGTTACTCGACACAATCCGGGGCCAACGTCCTGACTTTC.

The chain links TRBV27 to TRBJ1-2; 8 bases map to TRBD1. V lost 4 bases and J lost 5; bases outside the gene matches: 6. This CDR3 contains 14 residues. Per the germline V gene, CDR1 is MNHEY and CDR2 is SMNVEV (reference sequence). The CDR3 region has the DNA TGTGCCAGCAGTTCCATCGGACAGGGTTATGGCTACACCTTC. It specifies CASSSIGQGYGYTF.

This chain links TRBV6-1 with TRBJ2-5; a possible D gene is TRBD1 (5 bases). The CDR3 spans 13 residues. Trimming left V 5 bases short and J 2 bases short, with 9 bases between. Per the germline V gene, CDR1 is MNHNS and CDR2 is SASEGT. CDR3 sequence reads: CASSFGQQETQYF. CDR3 coding DNA: TGTGCCAGCAGTTTCGGACAACAAGAGACCCAGTACTTC.

The chain combines TRBV6-6 with TRBJ1-2; 7 nucleotides align to TRBD1. Germline CDR1 and CDR2: MNHNY and SVGAGI (reference sequence). The V gene end was trimmed by 6 bases and the J gene end by 3 bases; junction bases not matched to a gene: 13. The CDR3 runs 16 residues. The CDR3 here is CASSSPPLTGYYGYTF. CDR3 bases: TGTGCCAGCAGCAGCCCCCCCTTGACAGGGTACTATGGCTACACCTTC.

The J gene is TRBJ2-7, the V gene TRBV6-1, with 9 bases identical to TRBD1. The CDR3 contains 14 residues. CDR1 MNHNS and CDR2 SASEGT come from the germline V gene. Losses at the gene ends were 3 bases for V and 3 bases for J; bases not matched to a gene: 3. DNA for the CDR3: TGTGCCAGCAGTGATGGGACAGGGCTCTACGAGCAGTACTTC. It codes for CASSDGTGLYEQYF.

The chain employs TRBV5-4 and TRBJ1-1; a weak D match, TRBD1 (5 bases). The germline V gene encodes CDR1 SGHNT and CDR2 YYREEE (reference sequence). Trimming pared 5 bases from V and 1 base from J, leaving 9 bases between. There are 13 residues in the CDR3. CDR3: CASRFGQNTEAFF. CDR3 in DNA: TGTGCCAGCAGATTTGGACAGAACACTGAAGCTTTCTTT.

This chain connects TRBV25-1 to TRBJ1-2; D remains unclear. CDR1 and CDR2 from the germline V gene are MGHDK and SYGVNS. V was shortened by 2 bases and J by 4 bases, with 8 bases between the two germline ends. This CDR3 spans 13 amino acids. CDR3: CASSENSGYGYTF. DNA of the CDR3: TGTGCCAGCAGTGAAAACAGTGGCTATGGCTACACCTTC.

The rearrangement links TRBV4-1 to TRBJ2-7; D is unclear. CDR1 is MGHRA and CDR2 is YSYEKL in the germline V gene. V was shortened by 3 bases and J by 6 bases, with 9 bases between the two germline ends. The CDR3 has 12 amino acids. The CDR3 nucleotides read TGCGCCAGCAGCCAGAGCCCTCGCGAGCAGTACTTC. This encodes CASSQSPREQYF.

This chain's CDR3 is CASRTTGVSYTF. The CDR3 DNA reads as TGTGCCAGTAGGACGACAGGGGTAAGCTACACCTTC. The rearrangement joins TRBV19 to TRBJ1-2, with 8 bases matching TRBD1. V dropped 6 bases and J dropped 9; count of bases not matched to a gene: 6. The CDR3 contains 12 residues. CDR1 and CDR2 (germline): LNHDA, SQIVND (reference sequence).

The V gene is TRBV7-2, the J gene TRBJ2-3, with 11 bases lining up with TRBD2. This CDR3 has 18 residues. Germline CDR1 and CDR2: SGHTA and FQGNSA. Trimming removed 5 bases from V and 0 bases from J; junction bases left unmatched: 10. The CDR3 DNA is TGTGCCAGCAGCCTAACCGGGACTAGCGGAACTAGCACAGATACGCAGTATTTT. Protein sequence: CASSLTGTSGTSTDTQYF.

The chain is built from TRBV4-1 and TRBJ2-7; D may be TRBD2 (6 bases). CDR3 length equals 18 residues. Trimming removed 0 bases from V and 2 bases from J, with 20 bases in between. Germline CDR1 is MGHRA and CDR2 is YSYEKL. The CDR3 DNA sequence: TGCGCCAGCAGCCAAGATCCACCCTCCGGGACTGAGGCCTACGAGCAGTACTTC. Protein product: CASSQDPPSGTEAYEQYF.

The rearrangement links TRBV19 to TRBJ1-3; D gene uncertain. Germline CDR1 and CDR2: LNHDA and SQIVND (reference sequence). Trimming took off 1 base at V and 0 bases at J, with 7 bases between the two ends. The CDR3 sequence is 15 residues long. The CDR3 sequence is CASSIVSLSGNTIYF. CDR3 DNA sequence: TGTGCCAGTAGTATAGTATCCCTCTCTGGAAACACCATATATTTT.

The chain uses TRBV2 and TRBJ1-5; TRBD1 is a possible D gene (5 bases). V gave up 4 bases and J gave up 2 bases, with 12 bases separating them. Per the germline V gene, CDR1 is SNHLY and CDR2 is FYNNEI. CDR3 length equals 15 residues. The CDR3 reads CASSGLTQGNQPQHF. The CDR3 DNA is TGTGCCAGCAGTGGCCTCACACAGGGCAATCAGCCCCAGCATTTT.

CDR3 loop: CASSVLEAVNQPQHF. The CDR3 bases are TGCGCCAGCAGTGTGTTAGAGGCAGTAAATCAGCCCCAGCATTTT. The V gene is TRBV10-2, the J gene TRBJ1-5, with D unclear. The CDR3 sequence is 15 residues long. V was clipped by 4 bases and J by 4 bases, with 14 bases between them. CDR1 and CDR2 (germline): WSHSY, SAAADI.

The gene calls are TRBV6-1 and TRBJ1-1, with D possibly matching TRBD1 (5 bases). The CDR3 runs 16 residues. Germline-derived CDR1 and CDR2 are MNHNS and SASEGT. Trimming removed 4 bases from V and 1 base from J, with 16 bases in between. The CDR3 here is CASSGVTRRGNTEAFF. The CDR3 DNA reads as TGTGCCAGCAGTGGAGTGACACGGAGGGGGAACACTGAAGCTTTCTTT.